The TCR beta chain under discussion was sequenced for a study of CD8 T cells in ankylosing spondylitis (dated by TCRdb to 2015 to 2018). About the full investigation: The study set out to find disease-linked TCR variants by profiling T cell receptor beta repertoires in ankylosing spondylitis patients and healthy donors. The whole study cohort included over a hundred healthy donors and over 20 ankylosing spondylitis patients. Peripheral blood samples were taken, and synovial fluid was additionally collected from ankylosing spondylitis patients.

This clonotype was seen ten or more times. This clone's antigen is unknown. No base-level quality is on record; no much larger clone is a single base apart. V and J lose 4 bases and 6 bases, and a span of 14 bases separates them. From a lookup of the germline V gene, CDR1 and CDR2 are SGHRS and YFSETQ. From cysteine to phenylalanine, the CDR3 is 13 amino acids long. This entry keeps only the CDR3 DNA: 39 bases, framed from base 1. Overall study outcomes, separate from this receptor: Some TCR beta motif variants had previously been reported in synovial fluid and blood of reactive arthritis patients, which suggested common disease-initiation mechanisms. A TCR beta motif made up of several highly homologous amino acid variants appeared to be characteristic of blood from ankylosing spondylitis patients. The disease-linked clones were reported to be significantly enriched in matched synovial fluid samples from ankylosing spondylitis patients. The disease-linked clones showed a CD8+ phenotype and occurred at relatively low frequencies in peripheral blood.

Data came from an Illumina HiSeq 2500. TCR beta libraries were prepared by quantitative 5'-RACE with molecular barcodes. The authors' analysis ran thus. A new computational method based on a probabilistic model of VDJ rearrangement was used to identify disease-linked TCR variants. TCRdb reprocessing: public reads trimmed at Q25 with fastp, clones called with MiXCR, in-frame beta chains kept. Each entry merges the rows of one CDR3 protein and shows their most common DNA and genes. TCRdb assigned the V and J calls; the authors' analysis was not used. Across this sample there are 200,000 or so distinct CDR3 sequences, with over 10% seen only once. The biggest ten clones account for more than 9.5% of the sample.

This receptor was obtained from a female donor with ankylosing spondylitis or in good health (not recorded which). The chain employs TRBV5-1 and TRBJ2-7; no D gene can be assigned with confidence. The specimen sequenced was blood, either unsorted or a sorted T cell fraction (not recorded which). CDR3 region: CASSPSAKFEQYF. In nucleotide form, the sequence is TGCGCCAGCAGCCCATCGGCCAAGTTCGAGCAGTACTTC. Outside the CDR3, residues come from the reference TRBV5-1 and TRBJ2-7 proteins, so the full variable domain is: KAGVTQTPRYLIKTRGQQVTLSCSPISGHRSVSWYQQTPGQGLQFLFEYFSETQRNKGNFPGRFSGRQFSNSRSEMNVSTLELGDSALYLCASSPSAKFEQYFGPGTRLTVT.